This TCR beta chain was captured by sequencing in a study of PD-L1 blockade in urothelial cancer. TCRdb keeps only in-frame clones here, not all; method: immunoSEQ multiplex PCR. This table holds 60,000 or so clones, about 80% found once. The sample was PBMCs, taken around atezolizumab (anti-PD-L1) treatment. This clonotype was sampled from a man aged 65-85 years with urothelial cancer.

The CDR3 nucleotides are TGTGCCAGCAGTCAGCGGGGGTCCGCCACCATATATTTT. Its protein product is CASSQRGSATIYF. The rearrangement joins TRBV27 to TRBJ1-3, with D possibly matching TRBD1 (5 bases). V gave up 5 bases and J gave up 9 bases, with 14 bases separating them. Germline V gives CDR1 MNHEY, CDR2 SMNVEV (reference sequence). The CDR3 is 13 residues long.